This note documents a single T cell receptor (beta chain) sequence. The record originates from a study of control samples from healthy donors and cancer patients. Germline V gene lookup returns CDR1 MNHNY and CDR2 SVGAGI (reference sequence). Trimming shortened V by 0 bases and J by 0 bases, and 5 bases separated the two germline ends. CDR3 length equals 14 residues. TCRdb keeps only in-frame clones here, not all; method: immunoSEQ multiplex PCR. The table has 150,000 or so clones, 80% to 95% seen once. The chain is built from TRBV6-6 and TRBJ1-1; D unresolved. Sample: blood. The sequence was obtained from a woman aged 45 to 65 in good health. The chain's CDR3 is CASSYSHLNTEAFF. The DNA of the CDR3 is TGTGCCAGCAGTTACTCCCACTTGAACACTGAAGCTTTCTTT.